Shown below are 19 T cell receptor beta chains from a single sample sequenced in a study of cytomegalovirus exposure and HLA in healthy donors (TCRdb year 2017). Libraries were constructed by the immunoSEQ multiplex PCR assay. The multiplex PCR relied on a mix of 60 forward primers for TCR Vbeta segments and 13 reverse primers for TCR Jbeta segments. TCRdb took over this immuneACCESS table, retaining in-frame rearrangements with V and J assigned. Such tables are incomplete; in checked studies, under half of the missing clones stem from an unresolved V gene, and the remainder is unexplained. A total of around 94,000 clones appear in this sample, approximately 71% of them only once. Roughly 9.6% of the sample is in the top ten clones. Material for sequencing was PBMCs. All receptors come from a male donor in good health and CMV-seropositive.

This chain connects TRBV28 to TRBJ1-6; 8 bases line up with TRBD1. The V and J ends lost 6 bases and 10 bases, in that order; junction bases with no gene match: 8. Germline V CDR1 and CDR2: MDHEN, SYDVKM. The CDR3 totals 14 residues. The CDR3 DNA reads TGTGCCAGCAGCCGGGGACAGGAGGGATCACCCCTCCACTTT. Translation gives CASSRGQEGSPLHF.

This clone has a handful of counts. The CDR3 nucleotides are TGTGCCAGCAGCCCTTTGTTGAGCTCTGGGGCCAACGTCCTGACTTTC. This encodes CASSPLLSSGANVLTF. The rearrangement joins TRBV7-9 to TRBJ2-6; no reliable D call. The germline V gene has CDR1 SEHNR and CDR2 FQNEAQ (reference sequence). The V end was cut by 5 bases, the J end by 0 bases, with 11 bases between. The CDR3 spans 16 residues. Complete variable domain (other parts from reference TRBV7-9 and TRBJ2-6): DTGVSQNPRHKITKRGQNVTFRCDPISEHNRLYWYRQTLGQGPEFLTYFQNEAQLEKSRLLSDRFSAERPKGSFSTLEIQRTEQGDSAMYLCASSPLLSSGANVLTFGAGSRLTVL.

The chain couples TRBV29-1 to TRBJ2-1; tentative D call: TRBD2 (5 bases). The ends were cut back, 1 base at V and 6 bases at J, with 22 bases in the middle. CDR3 size: 17 residues. Germline CDR1 SQVTM, CDR2 ANQGSEA. The CDR3 DNA reads TGCAGCGTTGAAGCGGTGGGGTTGGGAGTCAGGCCCAATGAGCAGTTCTTC. Its protein product is CSVEAVGLGVRPNEQFF.

This clone showed up just once. In DNA, the CDR3 is TGTGCCAGCTCACTCAATAATGAAAAACTGTTTTTT. Translating it yields CASSLNNEKLFF. The V gene is TRBV18, the J gene TRBJ1-4; D gene uncertain. Germline V gene data show CDR1 as KGHSH and CDR2 as LQKENI. Between the trimmed V and J ends, which lost 4 bases and 4 bases, there was a span of 4 bases. The CDR3 is 12 residues long.

The rearrangement uses TRBV18 and TRBJ1-2, with a tentative D call TRBD1 (5 bases). CDR1 is KGHSH, CDR2 LQKENI, per germline. The CDR3 covers 12 residues. V lost 2 bases and J 4 bases, leaving 5 bases between the germline ends. CDR3 DNA: TGTGCCAGCTCACCAGACAGCTATGGCTACACCTTC. Its protein is CASSPDSYGYTF.

This clone appeared a few times. The rearrangement links TRBV5-4 to TRBJ2-7, with 13 bases aligning to TRBD2. The CDR3 sequence is 15 residues long. The germline gives CDR1 SGHNT, CDR2 YYREEE (reference sequence). V lost 3 bases and J lost 5; bases outside the gene matches: 5. DNA of the CDR3: TGTGCCAGCAGCTCCGGACTAGCGGGAGTACACGAGCAGTACTTC. Amino acid sequence: CASSSGLAGVHEQYF.

The chain joins TRBV9 to TRBJ2-7; 9 positions match TRBD2. V was pared by 0 bases and J by 4 bases, with 2 bases of the junction left unmatched. Germline loops: CDR1 SGDLS, CDR2 YYNGEE. The CDR3 is 14 amino acids. In DNA, the CDR3 is TGTGCCAGCAGCGTAGGGACTAGCGAGTACGAGCAGTACTTC. Its translation: CASSVGTSEYEQYF.

This chain connects TRBV5-5 to TRBJ2-3; 13 nucleotides agree with TRBD2. Germline V gene lookup returns CDR1 SGHKS and CDR2 YYEKEE (reference sequence). V was clipped by 4 bases and J by 1 base; unmatched bases: 6. The CDR3 is made up of 17 amino acids. The CDR3 spells CASSPGLAGQRTDTQYF. The CDR3 region has the DNA TGTGCCAGCAGCCCGGGACTAGCGGGACAACGCACAGATACGCAGTATTTT.

The chain links TRBV18 to TRBJ2-1; 13 bases are shared with TRBD2. This CDR3 is 16 amino acids long. V shed 6 bases, J shed 3 bases, and the junction held 5 bases outside the gene matches. Germline values: CDR1 KGHSH, CDR2 LQKENI. For the CDR3, the DNA is TGTGCCAGCTCCGGACTAGCGGGAGATCGCTACAATGAGCAGTTCTTC. The encoded protein is CASSGLAGDRYNEQFF.

This clone was detected only a few times. The J gene is TRBJ1-3, the V gene TRBV7-2, with 7 bases fitting TRBD1. The germline CDR1 and CDR2 sequences are SGHTA and FQGNSA. Trimming cost V 5 bases and J 0 bases; bases outside gene matches: 4. The CDR3 runs to 15 residues. Written as DNA, the CDR3 is TGTGCCAGCAGCCGGGACAGCGACTCTGGAAACACCATATATTTT. Translation gives CASSRDSDSGNTIYF.

CDR3 protein: CASSSPTGVAYEQYF. CDR3 nucleotides: TGCGCCAGCAGCTCCCCGACAGGGGTCGCCTACGAGCAGTACTTC. V usage is TRBV5-1 and J usage is TRBJ2-7, with TRBD1 matching 8 bases. The germline CDR1 and CDR2 sequences are SGHRS and YFSETQ. The CDR3 totals 15 residues. V lost 3 bases, J lost 2 bases, and 7 bases stayed unmatched. Using reference TRBV5-1 and TRBJ2-7 for the parts outside the CDR3, the full variable domain is KAGVTQTPRYLIKTRGQQVTLSCSPISGHRSVSWYQQTPGQGLQFLFEYFSETQRNKGNFPGRFSGRQFSNSRSEMNVSTLELGDSALYLCASSSPTGVAYEQYFGPGTRLTVT.

A remark on this clone: The junction departs from the called germline gene at one end, perhaps through a read error. The gene calls are TRBV19 and TRBJ2-6; D is possibly TRBD1 (5 bases). The CDR3 runs 16 residues. Germline V CDR1 and CDR2: LNHDA, SQIVND (reference sequence). In DNA, the CDR3 is TGTGCCAGTAGTATGTGGACACTCTCTGGGGCCAACGGCCTGACTTTC. Protein product: CASSMWTLSGANGLTF.

This clone was detected a few times. This sequence joins TRBV7-9 and TRBJ2-5; weak D call: TRBD2 (6 bases). Trimming took 1 base from V and 5 from J, leaving 14 bases between them. Germline values: CDR1 SEHNR, CDR2 FQNEAQ (reference sequence). The CDR3 has 15 amino acids. CDR3 bases: TGTGCCAGCAGCTTAGGGTTCGGAGGGTCGGAGACCCAGTACTTC. Protein: CASSLGFGGSETQYF.

This clone was counted a few times. The rearrangement uses TRBV5-1 and TRBJ2-1; D gene unclear. CDR1 and CDR2 (germline): SGHRS, YFSETQ. The V and J ends lost 0 bases and 8 bases respectively, with 12 bases between them. This CDR3 region has 14 residues. Here the CDR3 reads CASSLGSLEDEQFF. The CDR3 nucleotides read TGCGCCAGCAGCTTGGGCTCCCTCGAGGATGAGCAGTTCTTC. Full variable domain (missing parts from reference TRBV5-1 and TRBJ2-1): KAGVTQTPRYLIKTRGQQVTLSCSPISGHRSVSWYQQTPGQGLQFLFEYFSETQRNKGNFPGRFSGRQFSNSRSEMNVSTLELGDSALYLCASSLGSLEDEQFFGPGTRLTVL.

The CDR3 loop is CASSLLNRQETQYF. CDR3 DNA: TGTGCCAGCAGTTTATTGAACAGACAAGAGACCCAGTACTTC. The chain is built from TRBV27 and TRBJ2-5; the D is unclear. Germline CDR1 and CDR2: MNHEY and SMNVEV (reference sequence). The CDR3 loop spans 14 amino acids. Trimming removed 1 base from V and 2 bases from J, with 8 bases in between.

The sample holds one count of this clone. The gene calls are TRBV30 and TRBJ1-2, with a possible D match to TRBD1 (6 bases). The CDR3 contains 13 residues. Germline values: CDR1 GTSNPN, CDR2 SVGIG (reference sequence). Trimming left V 4 bases short and J 2 bases short, with 11 bases between. The CDR3, as DNA: TGTGCCTGGACCGGACAGTTCAACTATGGCTACACCTTC. Protein: CAWTGQFNYGYTF.

This clone appeared a single time. The CDR3 spells CAISGRGTGNATDTQYF. Written as DNA, the CDR3 is TGTGCCATCAGTGGCCGGGGGACAGGGAATGCCACAGATACGCAGTATTTT. This chain links TRBV10-3 with TRBJ2-3; 9 positions agree with TRBD1. The germline CDR1 and CDR2 sequences are ENHRY and SYGVKD. The V and J ends lost 4 bases and 2 bases, in that order; junction bases with no gene match: 10. The CDR3 has 17 residues.

This rearrangement joins TRBV6-6 to TRBJ1-5, with D possibly being TRBD1 (5 bases). The germline gives CDR1 MNHNY, CDR2 SVGAGI (reference sequence). V was pared by 7 bases and J by 0 bases, with 13 bases between. The CDR3 extends over 15 amino acids. The chain's CDR3 is CASNTDTPSNQPQHF. As DNA, the CDR3 is TGTGCCAGCAATACGGACACGCCTAGCAATCAGCCCCAGCATTTT.

The V and J genes are TRBV6-6 and TRBJ2-2; possibly TRBD1 for D (6 bases). This CDR3 has 13 amino acids. V was cut by 8 bases and J by 3 bases, with 10 bases left in between. Germline CDR1 reads MNHNY; CDR2 reads SVGAGI (reference sequence). CDR3 bases: TGTGCCAGCGGACAGACATACACCGGGGAGCTGTTTTTT. The encoded protein is CASGQTYTGELFF.